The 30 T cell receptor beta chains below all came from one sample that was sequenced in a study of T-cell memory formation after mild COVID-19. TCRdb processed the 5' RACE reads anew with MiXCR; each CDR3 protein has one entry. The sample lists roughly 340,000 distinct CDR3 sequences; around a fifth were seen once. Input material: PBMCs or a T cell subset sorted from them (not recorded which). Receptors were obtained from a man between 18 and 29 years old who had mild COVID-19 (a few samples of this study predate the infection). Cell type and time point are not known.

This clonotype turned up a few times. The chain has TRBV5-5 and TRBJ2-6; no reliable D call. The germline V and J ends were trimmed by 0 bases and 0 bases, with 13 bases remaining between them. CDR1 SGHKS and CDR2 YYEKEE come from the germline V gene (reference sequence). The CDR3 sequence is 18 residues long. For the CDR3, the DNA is TGTGCCAGCAGCTTGGAGGTGACACTGATCTCTGGGGCCAACGTCCTGACTTTC. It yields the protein CASSLEVTLISGANVLTF.

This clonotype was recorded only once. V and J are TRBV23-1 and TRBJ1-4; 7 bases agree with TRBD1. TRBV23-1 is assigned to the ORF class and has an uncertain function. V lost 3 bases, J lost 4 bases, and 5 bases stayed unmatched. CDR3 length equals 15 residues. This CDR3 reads CASSHSDRINEKLFF. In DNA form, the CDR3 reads TGCGCCAGCAGTCACTCGGACAGGATTAATGAAAAACTGTTTTTT.

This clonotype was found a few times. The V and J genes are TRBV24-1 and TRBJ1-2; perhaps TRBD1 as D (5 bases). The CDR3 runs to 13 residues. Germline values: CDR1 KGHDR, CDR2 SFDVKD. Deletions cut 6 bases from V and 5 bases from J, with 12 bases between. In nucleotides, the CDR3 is TGTGCCACCAGTTCTGGGCAGGGATATGGCTACACCTTC. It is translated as CATSSGQGYGYTF.

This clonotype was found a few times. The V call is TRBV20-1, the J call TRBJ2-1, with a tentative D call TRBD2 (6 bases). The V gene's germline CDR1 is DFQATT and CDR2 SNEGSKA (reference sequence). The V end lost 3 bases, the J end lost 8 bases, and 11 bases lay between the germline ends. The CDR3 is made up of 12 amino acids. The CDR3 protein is CSASGEAYEQFF. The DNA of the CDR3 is TGCAGTGCTAGCGGGGAGGCTTATGAGCAGTTCTTC.

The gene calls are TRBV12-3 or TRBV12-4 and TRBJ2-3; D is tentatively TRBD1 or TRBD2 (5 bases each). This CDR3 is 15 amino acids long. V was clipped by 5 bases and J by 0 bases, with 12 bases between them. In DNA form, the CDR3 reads TGTGCCAGCAGTCCCTTGAGGGGCAGCACAGATACGCAGTATTTT. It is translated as CASSPLRGSTDTQYF.

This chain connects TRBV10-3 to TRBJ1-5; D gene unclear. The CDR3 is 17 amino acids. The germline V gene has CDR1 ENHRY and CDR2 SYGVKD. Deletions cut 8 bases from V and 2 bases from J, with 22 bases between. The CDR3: CAIGWEIGQDGNQPQHF. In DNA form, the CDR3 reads TGTGCCATCGGATGGGAAATTGGGCAGGATGGCAATCAGCCCCAGCATTTT.

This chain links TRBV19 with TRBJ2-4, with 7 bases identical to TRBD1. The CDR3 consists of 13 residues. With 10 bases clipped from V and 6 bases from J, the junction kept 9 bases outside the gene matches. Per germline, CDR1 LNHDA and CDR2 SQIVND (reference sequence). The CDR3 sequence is CATGEQGSNIQYF. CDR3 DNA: TGTGCCACCGGTGAACAGGGGTCAAACATTCAGTACTTC.

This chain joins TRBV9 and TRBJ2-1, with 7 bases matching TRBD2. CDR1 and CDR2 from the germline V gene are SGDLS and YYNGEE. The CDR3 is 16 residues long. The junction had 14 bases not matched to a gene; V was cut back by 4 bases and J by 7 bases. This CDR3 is CASSKAGSRAKNEQFF. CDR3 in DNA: TGTGCCAGCAGCAAAGCGGGATCCCGGGCGAAAAATGAGCAGTTCTTC.

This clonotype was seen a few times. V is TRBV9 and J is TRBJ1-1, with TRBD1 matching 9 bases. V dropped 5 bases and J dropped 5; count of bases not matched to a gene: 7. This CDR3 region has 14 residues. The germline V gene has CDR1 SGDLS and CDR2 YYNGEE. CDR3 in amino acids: CASSWTGAGTEAFF. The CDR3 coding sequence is TGTGCCAGCAGTTGGACAGGGGCCGGAACTGAAGCTTTCTTT.

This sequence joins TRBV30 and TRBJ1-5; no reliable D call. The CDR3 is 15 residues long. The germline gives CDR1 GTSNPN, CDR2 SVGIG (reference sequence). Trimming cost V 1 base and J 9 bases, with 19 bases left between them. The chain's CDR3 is CAWSGLGSHGPPQHF. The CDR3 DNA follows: TGTGCCTGGAGTGGGTTAGGCTCCCATGGCCCGCCCCAGCATTTT.

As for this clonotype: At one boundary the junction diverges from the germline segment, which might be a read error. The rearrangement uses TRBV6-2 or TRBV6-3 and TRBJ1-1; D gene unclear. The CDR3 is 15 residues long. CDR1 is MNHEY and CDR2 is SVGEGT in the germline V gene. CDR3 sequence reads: CASSYEEDLNTEDFF. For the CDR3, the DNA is TGTGCCAGCAGTTACGAAGAGGACCTGAACACTGAAGATTTCTTT.

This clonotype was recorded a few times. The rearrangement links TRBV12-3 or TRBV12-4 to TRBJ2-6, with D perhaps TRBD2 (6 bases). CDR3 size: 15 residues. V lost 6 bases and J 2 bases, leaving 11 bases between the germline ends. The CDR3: CASRPGRPGANVLTF. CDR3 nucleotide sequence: TGTGCCAGCAGACCTGGGAGGCCTGGGGCCAACGTCCTGACTTTC.

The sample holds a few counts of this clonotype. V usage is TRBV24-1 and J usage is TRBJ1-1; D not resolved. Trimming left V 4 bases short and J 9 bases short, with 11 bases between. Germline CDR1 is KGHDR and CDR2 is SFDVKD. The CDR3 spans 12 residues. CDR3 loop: CATSDTEAQAFF. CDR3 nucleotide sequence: TGTGCCACCAGTGACACCGAAGCTCAAGCTTTCTTT.

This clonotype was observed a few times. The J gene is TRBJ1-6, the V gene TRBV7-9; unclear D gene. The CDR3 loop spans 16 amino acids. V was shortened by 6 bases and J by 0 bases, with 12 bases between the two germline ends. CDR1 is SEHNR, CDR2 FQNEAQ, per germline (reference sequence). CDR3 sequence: CASSPALGSYNSPLHF. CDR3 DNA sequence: TGTGCCAGCAGTCCCGCCTTGGGCTCCTATAATTCACCCCTCCACTTT.

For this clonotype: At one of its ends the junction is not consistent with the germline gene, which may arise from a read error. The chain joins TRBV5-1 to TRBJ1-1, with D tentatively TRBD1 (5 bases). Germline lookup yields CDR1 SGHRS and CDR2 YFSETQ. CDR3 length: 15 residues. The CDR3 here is CASSLRGEVDTEAFF. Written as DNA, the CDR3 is TGCGCAAGCAGCTTGCGGGGGGAGGTCGACACTGAAGCTTTCTTT. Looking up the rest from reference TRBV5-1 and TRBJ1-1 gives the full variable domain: KAGVTQTPRYLIKTRGQQVTLSCSPISGHRSVSWYQQTPGQGLQFLFEYFSETQRNKGNFPGRFSGRQFSNSRSEMNVSTLELGDSALYLCASSLRGEVDTEAFFGQGTRLTVV.

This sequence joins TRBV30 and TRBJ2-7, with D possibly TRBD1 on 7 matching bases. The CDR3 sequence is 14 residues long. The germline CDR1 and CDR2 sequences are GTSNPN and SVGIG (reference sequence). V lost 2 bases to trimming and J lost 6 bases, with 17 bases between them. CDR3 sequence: CAWSQWAGGGEQYF. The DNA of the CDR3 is TGTGCCTGGAGTCAGTGGGCAGGGGGAGGCGAGCAGTACTTC.

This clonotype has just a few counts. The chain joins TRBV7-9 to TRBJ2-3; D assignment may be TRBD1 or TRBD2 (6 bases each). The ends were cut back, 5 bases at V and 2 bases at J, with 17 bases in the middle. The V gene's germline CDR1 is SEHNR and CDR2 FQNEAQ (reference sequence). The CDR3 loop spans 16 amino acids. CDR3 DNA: TGTGCCAGCAGCGAGGGGGACTTCAGGGACACAGATACGCAGTATTTT. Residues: CASSEGDFRDTDTQYF.

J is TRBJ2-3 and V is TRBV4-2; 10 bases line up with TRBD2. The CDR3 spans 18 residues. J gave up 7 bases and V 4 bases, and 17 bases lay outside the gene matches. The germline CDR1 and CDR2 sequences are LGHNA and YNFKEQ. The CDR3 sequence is CASSREAAGGPRLNTQYF. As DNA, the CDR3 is TGTGCCAGCAGCCGAGAGGCAGCGGGGGGGCCCCGCCTAAATACGCAGTATTTT.

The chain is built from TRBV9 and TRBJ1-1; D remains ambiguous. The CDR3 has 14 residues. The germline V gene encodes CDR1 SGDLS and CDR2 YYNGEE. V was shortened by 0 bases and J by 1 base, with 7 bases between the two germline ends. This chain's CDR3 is CASSVGSQNTEAFF. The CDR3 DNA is TGTGCCAGCAGCGTAGGATCGCAGAACACTGAAGCTTTCTTT. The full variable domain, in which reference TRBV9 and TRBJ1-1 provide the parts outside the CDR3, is DSGVTQTPKHLITATGQRVTLRCSPRSGDLSVYWYQQSLDQGLQFLIQYYNGEERAKGNILERFSAQQFPDLHSELNLSSLELGDSALYFCASSVGSQNTEAFFGQGTRLTVV.

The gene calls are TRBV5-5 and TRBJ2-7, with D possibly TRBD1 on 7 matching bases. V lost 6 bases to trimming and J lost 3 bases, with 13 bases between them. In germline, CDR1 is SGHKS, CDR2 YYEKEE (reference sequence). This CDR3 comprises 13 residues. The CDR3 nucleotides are TGTGCCAGCACCCAGGGGGGCAGCTACGAGCAGTACTTC. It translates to CASTQGGSYEQYF. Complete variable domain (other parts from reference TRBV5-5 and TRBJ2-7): DAGVTQSPTHLIKTRGQQVTLRCSPISGHKSVSWYQQVLGQGPQFIFQYYEKEERGRGNFPDRFSARQFPNYSSELNVNALLLGDSALYLCASTQGGSYEQYFGPGTRLTVT.

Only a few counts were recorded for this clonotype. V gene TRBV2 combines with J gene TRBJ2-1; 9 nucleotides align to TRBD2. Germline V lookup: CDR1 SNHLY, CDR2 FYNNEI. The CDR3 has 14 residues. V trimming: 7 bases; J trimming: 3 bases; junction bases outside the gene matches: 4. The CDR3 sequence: CASTKRGDYNEQFF. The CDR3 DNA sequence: TGTGCCAGCACGAAGCGGGGGGACTACAATGAGCAGTTCTTC.

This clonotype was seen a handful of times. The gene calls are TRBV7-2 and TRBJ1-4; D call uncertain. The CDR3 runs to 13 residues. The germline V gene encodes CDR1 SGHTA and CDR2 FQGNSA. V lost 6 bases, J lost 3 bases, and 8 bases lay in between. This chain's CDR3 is CASSRESNEKLFF. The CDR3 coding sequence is TGTGCCAGCAGTCGGGAATCTAATGAAAAACTGTTTTTT.

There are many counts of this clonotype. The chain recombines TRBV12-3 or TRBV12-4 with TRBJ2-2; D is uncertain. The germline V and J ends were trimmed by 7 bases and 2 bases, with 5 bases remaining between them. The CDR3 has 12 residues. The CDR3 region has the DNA TGTGCCAGCACCCCCAACACCGGGGAGCTGTTTTTT. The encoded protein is CASTPNTGELFF.

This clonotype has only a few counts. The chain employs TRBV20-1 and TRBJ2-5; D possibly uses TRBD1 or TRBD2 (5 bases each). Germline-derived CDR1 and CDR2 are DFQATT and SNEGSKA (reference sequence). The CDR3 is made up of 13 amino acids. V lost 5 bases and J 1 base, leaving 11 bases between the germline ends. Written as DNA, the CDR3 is TGCAGTGCTGCCGAGGGGTCCCAAGAGACCCAGTACTTC. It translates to CSAAEGSQETQYF.

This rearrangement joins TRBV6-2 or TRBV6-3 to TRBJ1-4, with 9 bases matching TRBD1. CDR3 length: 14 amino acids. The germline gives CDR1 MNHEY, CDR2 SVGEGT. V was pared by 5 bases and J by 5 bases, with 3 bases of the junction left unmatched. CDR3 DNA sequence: TGTGCCAGCAGTCGCGGGACAGGGAATGAAAAACTGTTTTTT. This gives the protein CASSRGTGNEKLFF.

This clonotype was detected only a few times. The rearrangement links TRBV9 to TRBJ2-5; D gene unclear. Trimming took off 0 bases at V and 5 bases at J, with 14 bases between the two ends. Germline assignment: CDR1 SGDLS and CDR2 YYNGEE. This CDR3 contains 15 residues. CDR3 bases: TGTGCCAGCAGCGTAGCTCCGAATCGAGTGGAGACCCAGTACTTC. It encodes CASSVAPNRVETQYF.

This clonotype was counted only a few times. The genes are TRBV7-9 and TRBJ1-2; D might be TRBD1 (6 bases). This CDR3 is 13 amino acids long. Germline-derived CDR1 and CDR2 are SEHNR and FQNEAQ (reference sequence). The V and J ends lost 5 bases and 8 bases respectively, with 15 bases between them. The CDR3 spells CASSLTGFVGYTF. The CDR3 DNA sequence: TGTGCCAGCAGCCTAACAGGGTTCGTCGGCTACACCTTC. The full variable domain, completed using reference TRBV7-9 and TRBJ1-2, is DTGVSQNPRHKITKRGQNVTFRCDPISEHNRLYWYRQTLGQGPEFLTYFQNEAQLEKSRLLSDRFSAERPKGSFSTLEIQRTEQGDSAMYLCASSLTGFVGYTFGSGTRLTVV.

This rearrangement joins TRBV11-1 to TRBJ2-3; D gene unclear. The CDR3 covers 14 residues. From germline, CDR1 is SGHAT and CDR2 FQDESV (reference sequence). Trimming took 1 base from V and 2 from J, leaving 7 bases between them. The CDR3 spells CASSLGSNTDTQYF. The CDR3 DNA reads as TGTGCCAGCAGCTTAGGATCCAACACAGATACGCAGTATTTT.

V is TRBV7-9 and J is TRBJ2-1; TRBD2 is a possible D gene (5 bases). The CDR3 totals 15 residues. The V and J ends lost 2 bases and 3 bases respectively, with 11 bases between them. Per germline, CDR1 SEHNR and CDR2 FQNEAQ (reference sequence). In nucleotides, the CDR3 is TGTGCCAGCAGCTTACTTAGCGTAATCTACAATGAGCAGTTCTTC. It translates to CASSLLSVIYNEQFF.

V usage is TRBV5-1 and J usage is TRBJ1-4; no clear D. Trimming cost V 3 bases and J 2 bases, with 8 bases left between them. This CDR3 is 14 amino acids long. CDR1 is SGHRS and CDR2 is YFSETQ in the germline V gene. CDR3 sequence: CASSSGSTNEKLFF. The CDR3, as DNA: TGCGCCAGCAGCTCCGGGAGCACTAATGAAAAACTGTTTTTT.